These T cell receptor beta chains were read from a single sample in a study of blood T cell repertoires in COVID-19. Repertoires were generated with immunoSEQ multiplex PCR, while TCRdb's copy carries only in-frame clones and drops some. The data hold 150,000 to 200,000 clones, with roughly nine tenths observed a single time. The sample consisted of peripheral blood. These receptors were collected from a man between 65 and 85 years old with acute or convalescent COVID-19. Each CDR3 is given with its conserved first and last residue. A D gene is named only where the DNA matches it firmly. Rows give clone size only sometimes, using once, few, many, or a class for an expanded clone.

abundance	v_gene	j_gene	len	d_gene	CDR3aa	CDR3nt
-	TRBV29-1	TRBJ1-1	12	-	CSGEGTNTEAFF	TGCAGCGGGGAAGGGACAAACACTGAAGCTTTCTTT
-	TRBV19	TRBJ2-2	14	TRBD1	CASSTLTGEGELFF	TGTGCCAGTAGTACCCTGACAGGGGAGGGGGAGCTGTTTTTT
-	TRBV28	TRBJ1-1	15	TRBD1	CASSLLGTGETEAFF	TGTGCCAGCAGTTTACTTGGGACAGGGGAGACTGAAGCTTTCTTT
few	TRBV14	TRBJ1-2	13	TRBD1	CASSRTGSYGYTF	TGTGCCAGCAGCAGGACAGGGAGCTATGGCTACACCTTC
-	TRBV11-2	TRBJ1-1	15	-	CASSRRGEPNTEAFF	TGTGCCAGCAGCCGCCGGGGGGAGCCTAACACTGAAGCTTTCTTT
-	TRBV7-2	TRBJ2-5	15	TRBD1	CASSKKGQGKETQYF	TGTGCCAGCAGCAAGAAGGGACAGGGGAAAGAGACCCAGTACTTC
-	TRBV7-2	TRBJ1-5	13	-	CASSSQADQPQHF	TGTGCCAGCAGCTCGCAGGCTGATCAGCCCCAGCATTTT
-	TRBV6-5	TRBJ1-2	14	TRBD1	CASTQGQGLGGYTF	TGTGCCAGCACCCAAGGACAGGGGCTTGGCGGCTACACCTTC
-	TRBV7-9	TRBJ2-2	13	-	CASSLGGAGELFF	TGTGCCAGCAGCTTAGGGGGAGCCGGGGAGCTGTTTTTT
few	TRBV5-6	TRBJ2-2	13	-	CASSSTGFRELFF	TGTGCCAGCAGCTCAACAGGGTTCAGGGAGCTGTTTTTT
-	TRBV20-1	TRBJ2-5	11	-	CSARLQETQYF	TGCAGTGCTAGATTACAAGAGACCCAGTACTTC
-	TRBV3-1/TRBV3-2	TRBJ1-2	17	TRBD1	CASSTRDRGGVGYGYTF	TGTGCCAGCAGCACCCGGGACAGGGGCGGGGTGGGCTATGGCTACACCTTC
-	TRBV7-2	TRBJ1-1	14	-	CASSFGDRNTEAFF	TGTGCCAGCAGCTTTGGTGACAGAAACACTGAAGCTTTCTTT
-	TRBV7-6	TRBJ1-5	18	TRBD1	CASSIPGMGTGLPQPQHF	TGTGCCAGCAGCATACCTGGGATGGGGACAGGGCTCCCTCAGCCCCAGCATTTT
-	TRBV5-1	TRBJ2-1	15	TRBD2	CASSLGLADYNEQFF	TGCGCCAGCAGCTTGGGACTAGCGGACTACAATGAGCAGTTCTTC
-	TRBV28	TRBJ1-5	14	TRBD1	CASTHPGGPQPQHF	TGTGCCAGCACCCATCCAGGGGGGCCTCAGCCCCAGCATTTT
-	TRBV7-9	TRBJ2-7	15	-	CASTPPLGLSYEQYF	TGTGCCAGCACCCCCCCGTTGGGACTCTCCTACGAGCAGTACTTC
-	TRBV5-1	TRBJ2-6	18	-	CASSPTVSPFSGANVLTF	TGCGCCAGCAGCCCAACAGTTTCTCCCTTCTCTGGGGCCAACGTCCTGACTTTC
-	TRBV10-3	TRBJ1-6	14	-	CAISETGDGSPLHF	TGTGCCATCAGTGAAACGGGGGACGGTTCACCCCTCCACTTT
-	TRBV4-3	TRBJ1-5	13	-	CASSQEMEQPQHF	TGCGCCAGCAGCCAAGAAATGGAGCAGCCCCAGCATTTT
-	TRBV18	TRBJ2-1	15	TRBD2	CASSPWTSGRNEQFF	TGTGCCAGCTCACCCTGGACTAGCGGGAGGAATGAGCAGTTCTTC
-	TRBV18	TRBJ1-2	16	TRBD1	CASSPNSGQGNYGYTF	TGTGCCAGCTCACCTAACTCTGGACAGGGTAACTATGGCTACACCTTC
-	TRBV6-4	TRBJ2-5	16	-	CASLREADKYQETQYF	TGTGCCAGCCTGAGGGAAGCGGATAAGTACCAAGAGACCCAGTACTTC
once	TRBV7-2	TRBJ2-2	17	-	CASSSSTGPLNTGELFF	TGTGCCAGCAGCTCCTCAACAGGGCCGCTGAACACCGGGGAGCTGTTTTTT
few	TRBV6-5	TRBJ1-6	12	TRBD1	CASKQGVSPLHF	TGTGCCAGCAAGCAGGGGGTCTCACCCCTCCACTTT
-	TRBV6-1	TRBJ1-1	13	-	CASSEVTGTEAFF	TGTGCCAGCAGTGAAGTGACGGGCACTGAAGCTTTCTTT
-	TRBV12-3/TRBV12-4	TRBJ1-1	13	-	CASNIQSNTEAFF	TGTGCCAGCAACATACAGTCGAACACTGAAGCTTTCTTT
-	TRBV18	TRBJ1-1	16	-	CASSPAGVGWDTEAFF	TGTGCCAGCTCACCAGCGGGGGTCGGGTGGGACACTGAAGCTTTCTTT
-	TRBV6-6	TRBJ2-1	20	TRBD2	CASSLLGALVGGRKGNEQFF	TGTGCCAGCAGCTTACTAGGAGCCCTAGTGGGCGGGAGAAAAGGCAATGAGCAGTTCTTC
-	TRBV20-1	TRBJ2-7	13	-	CSASRDTSYEQYF	TGCAGTGCTAGTAGGGACACGTCCTACGAGCAGTACTTC
-	TRBV11-2	TRBJ1-2	15	TRBD1	CASSPSGQGLFGYTF	TGTGCCAGCAGCCCAAGCGGACAGGGGCTTTTTGGCTACACCTTC
-	TRBV30	TRBJ1-5	14	-	CAWSRGGSNQPQHF	TGTGCCTGGAGTAGGGGGGGGAGCAATCAGCCCCAGCATTTT
-	TRBV5-1	TRBJ2-5	15	-	CASSLDGMAVETQYF	TGCGCCAGCAGCTTGGATGGCATGGCAGTCGAGACCCAGTACTTC
few	TRBV19	TRBJ2-2	11	-	CASSILGRLFF	TGTGCCAGTAGTATTCTCGGTAGGCTGTTTTTT
once	TRBV10-1	TRBJ2-7	15	TRBD2	CASSEYGGSPSEQYF	TGCGCCAGCAGTGAGTACGGCGGGAGCCCCTCCGAGCAGTACTTC
-	TRBV18	TRBJ2-7	13	TRBD1	CASSGTGVNEQYF	TGTGCCAGCTCGGGGACAGGGGTTAACGAGCAGTACTTC
-	TRBV7-9	TRBJ1-3	12	-	CASRLSGNTIYF	TGTGCCAGCAGGCTATCTGGAAACACCATATATTTT
once	TRBV30	TRBJ1-2	13	-	CAWIGVANYGYTF	TGTGCCTGGATTGGTGTAGCTAACTATGGCTACACCTTC
-	TRBV5-1	TRBJ1-1	12	-	CASSEPAGSAFF	TGCGCCAGCAGCGAGCCAGCCGGGTCGGCTTTCTTT
-	TRBV7-2	TRBJ1-2	16	TRBD1	CASSADRGKGYYGYTF	TGTGCCAGCAGCGCGGACAGGGGGAAGGGGTACTATGGCTACACCTTC
-	TRBV27	TRBJ1-4	11	-	CASSAGGKLFF	TGTGCCAGCAGTGCGGGCGGAAAACTGTTTTTT
once	TRBV6-5	TRBJ1-5	14	-	CASSNDRSNQPQHF	TGTGCCAGCAGTAACGACAGGTCCAATCAGCCCCAGCATTTT